This TCR beta chain was sequenced for a study of blood T cell repertoires in COVID-19. CDR1 is MNHEY, CDR2 SVGAGI, per germline. There are 13 residues in the CDR3. V dropped 4 bases and J dropped 4 bases, with 8 bases sitting between them. Sequencing was performed with immunoSEQ multiplex PCR; in TCRdb, only in-frame clones are kept and a portion is missing. This table has 150,000 to 200,000 clones, over 75% appearing once. The gene calls are TRBV6-5 and TRBJ2-1; tentatively, D is TRBD1 (5 bases). The sequencing input was peripheral blood. The sequence was collected from a man aged 65-85 years with acute or convalescent COVID-19. The DNA of the CDR3 is TGTGCCAGCAGTTCGAGACAGTACAATGAGCAGTTCTTC. This sequence encodes CASSSRQYNEQFF.